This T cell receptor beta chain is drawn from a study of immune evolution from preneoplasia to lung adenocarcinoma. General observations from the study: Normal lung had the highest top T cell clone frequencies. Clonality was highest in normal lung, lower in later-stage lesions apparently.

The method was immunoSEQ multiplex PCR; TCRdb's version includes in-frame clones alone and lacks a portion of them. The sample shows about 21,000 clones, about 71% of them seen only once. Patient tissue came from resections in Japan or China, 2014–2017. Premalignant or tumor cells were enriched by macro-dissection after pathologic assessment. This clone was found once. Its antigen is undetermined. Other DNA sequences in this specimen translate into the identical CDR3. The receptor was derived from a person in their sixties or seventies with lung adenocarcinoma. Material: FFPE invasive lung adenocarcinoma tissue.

The CDR3 reads CASRRDIQETQYF. Written as DNA, the CDR3 is TGCGCCAGCAGGAGGGACATACAAGAGACCCAGTACTTC. This chain links TRBV10-2 with TRBJ2-5; maybe TRBD1 (6 bases). Germline V lookup: CDR1 WSHSY, CDR2 SAAADI. CDR3 length equals 13 residues. V was trimmed by 6 bases and J by 2 bases, leaving 10 bases between them.